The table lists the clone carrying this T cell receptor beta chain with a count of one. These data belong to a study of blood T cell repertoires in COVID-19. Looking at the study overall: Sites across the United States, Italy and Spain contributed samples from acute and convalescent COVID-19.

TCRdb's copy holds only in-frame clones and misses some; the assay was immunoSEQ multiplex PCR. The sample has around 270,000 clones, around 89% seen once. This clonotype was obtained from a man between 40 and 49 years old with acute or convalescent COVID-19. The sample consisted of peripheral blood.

CDR3: CASSPLDRVDYGYTF. The DNA of the CDR3 is TGTGCCAGCAGTCCACTCGACAGGGTGGACTATGGCTACACCTTC. The chain has TRBV6-2 or TRBV6-3 and TRBJ1-2, with 7 nucleotides matching TRBD1. V shed 5 bases, J shed 3 bases, and the junction held 9 bases outside the gene matches. CDR1 MNHEY and CDR2 SVGEGT come from the germline V gene. The CDR3 contains 15 residues.